Given below is one T cell receptor (beta chain) in context. What it binds is unknown. The CDR3 covers 16 residues. CDR1 is SGHVS and CDR2 is FQNEAQ in the germline V gene. V lost 2 bases to trimming and J lost 7 bases; unmatched junction nucleotides: 9. Assay version v3.0 of immunoSEQ was used, and it was run at survey level. Only in-frame clones appear in the TCRdb table, and some are missing; sequencing was by immunoSEQ multiplex PCR. The repertoire has some 34,000 clones, about 76% of them found once; the top ten carry 3.2%. This record comes from a study of long-term antiretroviral therapy in people with HIV. General study findings and limits: Transplant-donor-level diversity was not reached after ART, though diversity increased.

Donors each had at least one pre-ART PBMC sample and at least two post-ART ones. Treatment of all HIV participants took place in the United States. The TCR comes from a man between 18 and 29 years old with HIV. The input for sequencing was unsorted PBMCs, taken 1.9 years after starting antiretroviral therapy. The chain uses TRBV7-8 and TRBJ2-1; 9 nucleotides agree with TRBD2. The CDR3 loop reads CASSLTLLAGLNEQFF. The CDR3 DNA sequence: TGTGCCAGCAGCTTAACGCTGCTAGCGGGATTGAATGAGCAGTTCTTC. The variable domain in full, completed from reference TRBV7-8 and TRBJ2-1, reads GAGVSQSPRYKVAKRGQDVALRCDPISGHVSLFWYQQALGQGPEFLTYFQNEAQLDKSGLPSDRFFAERPEGSVSTLKIQRTQQEDSAVYLCASSLTLLAGLNEQFFGPGTRLTVL.